The 14 T cell receptor beta chains below come from one sample, sequenced in a study of blood T cells in healthy people across ages. It was with a sample-barcoded 5' primer and a J-beta primer mix that a second PCR of roughly 6 to 12 cycles was run. TCRdb reprocessed the 5' RACE reads with MiXCR, giving one entry per CDR3 protein. The sample has fewer than 650,000 distinct CDR3 sequences; over 25% are singletons. These data were also reused for a study on T cells of mothers and their children.

The sequenced sample consisted of blood. Receptor source: a boy aged 2 to 9 in good health.

The V and J genes are TRBV20-1 and TRBJ2-1, with D hard to call. Trimming removed 1 base from V and 8 bases from J, with 6 bases in between. CDR3 length: 11 residues. The V gene's germline CDR1 is DFQATT and CDR2 SNEGSKA (reference sequence). CDR3 DNA: TGCAGTGCTAGAGCAGGCTATGAGCAGTTCTTC. This sequence encodes CSARAGYEQFF.

This chain connects TRBV2 to TRBJ1-5; the match to TRBD1 covers 8 bases. The V gene end was trimmed by 4 bases and the J gene end by 3 bases; junction bases not matched to a gene: 8. CDR1 and CDR2 from the germline V gene are SNHLY and FYNNEI. The CDR3 length is 16 residues. The CDR3 nucleotides are TGTGCCAGCAGTGGGGGATCAGGGGGCCTCAATCAGCCCCAGCATTTT. This sequence encodes CASSGGSGGLNQPQHF.

CDR3 DNA sequence: TGCAGTGCTCCATTCCGACCCATATATTTT. Its protein product is CSAPFRPIYF. V is TRBV20-1 and J is TRBJ1-3; no definite D call. The germline gives CDR1 DFQATT, CDR2 SNEGSKA (reference sequence). The CDR3 spans 10 residues. Trimming pared 5 bases from V and 11 bases from J, leaving 10 bases between.

The V and J genes are TRBV27 and TRBJ1-1; TRBD1 aligns across 9 bases. Germline CDR1 MNHEY, CDR2 SMNVEV (reference sequence). V lost 5 bases and J lost 0; bases outside the gene matches: 10. This CDR3 has 17 amino acids. The CDR3 region has the DNA TGTGCCAGCAGTCCACAGGGGGCAGGGGGTATGAACACTGAAGCTTTCTTT. It translates to CASSPQGAGGMNTEAFF.

The DNA for the CDR3 is TGTGCCAGCAGGGGAGTTTTCTACGAGCAGTACTTC. Its protein product is CASRGVFYEQYF. The chain carries TRBV6-1 and TRBJ2-7; perhaps TRBD2 as D (5 bases). Germline V lookup: CDR1 MNHNS, CDR2 SASEGT. This CDR3 region has 12 residues. The V gene lost 6 bases and the J gene lost 3 bases, with 9 bases spanning the gap.

The chain joins TRBV5-6 to TRBJ1-1; D perhaps matches TRBD1 (6 bases). The V and J ends lost 2 bases and 0 bases respectively, with 11 bases between them. Germline loops: CDR1 SGHDT, CDR2 YYEEEE. This CDR3 contains 15 residues. The CDR3 here is CASSLPDSMNTEAFF. Here the CDR3 DNA reads TGTGCCAGCAGCTTACCGGACAGCATGAACACTGAAGCTTTCTTT.

The rearrangement links TRBV12-3 or TRBV12-4 to TRBJ2-5; D may be TRBD1 (7 bases). With 5 bases removed from V and 2 bases from J, the gap between germline ends came to 24 bases. This CDR3 has 18 amino acids. The CDR3 bases are TGTGCCAGCAGTCCCTCCCGGGGGTTAGGGGGCCGGCAAGAGACCCAGTACTTC. Translation: CASSPSRGLGGRQETQYF.

There are a few counts of this clonotype. CDR3 sequence (DNA): TGTGCCAGCAGCCCCCTCCGAGGGGCGACCCAAGAGACCCAGTACTTC. This translates into CASSPLRGATQETQYF. The rearrangement links TRBV7-2 to TRBJ2-5; tentatively, D is TRBD1 or TRBD2 (5 bases each). Trimming shortened V by 5 bases and J by 1 base, and 17 bases separated the two germline ends. The germline gives CDR1 SGHTA, CDR2 FQGNSA. CDR3 length: 16 amino acids.

This clonotype was recorded a few times. The genes are TRBV6-5 and TRBJ1-4; tentative D call: TRBD1 (6 bases). V lost 2 bases to trimming and J lost 7 bases, with 17 bases between them. CDR3 length: 16 residues. The germline V gene encodes CDR1 MNHEY and CDR2 SVGAGI. This CDR3 reads CASSYGPGGYGEKLFF. CDR3 nucleotide sequence: TGTGCCAGCAGTTACGGGCCCGGGGGCTACGGTGAAAAACTGTTTTTT.

The gene calls are TRBV6-2 or TRBV6-3 and TRBJ2-7; perhaps D is TRBD1 or TRBD2 (7 bases each). This CDR3 has 18 amino acids. Germline V gene lookup returns CDR1 MNHEY and CDR2 SVGEGT. Trimming stripped 0 bases from V and 2 bases from J, with 20 bases between. CDR3 sequence: CASSYSREGASLAYEQYV. The DNA of the CDR3 is TGTGCCAGCAGTTACTCAAGGGAGGGGGCCTCCCTTGCCTACGAGCAGTACGTC.

This clonotype was observed a few times. V and J are TRBV15 and TRBJ2-2; D ambiguous. The germline V gene encodes CDR1 LNHNV and CDR2 YYDKDF (reference sequence). CDR3 length: 15 residues. Trimming cost V 5 bases and J 1 base, with 11 bases left between them. Here the CDR3 reads CATSVLPGNTGELFF. CDR3 nucleotide sequence: TGTGCCACCAGCGTTCTCCCGGGGAACACCGGGGAGCTGTTTTTT.

This clonotype was seen a single time. The chain links TRBV20-1 to TRBJ2-1; the D gene is possibly TRBD2 (5 bases). The CDR3 runs 14 residues. The germline CDR1 and CDR2 sequences are DFQATT and SNEGSKA (reference sequence). Between the trimmed V and J ends, which lost 0 bases and 5 bases, there was a span of 11 bases. CDR3 amino acids: CSARDPGLHNEQFF. CDR3 sequence (DNA): TGCAGTGCTAGAGACCCGGGATTGCACAATGAGCAGTTCTTC.

This clonotype was seen a few times. The chain links TRBV29-1 to TRBJ2-2, with a tentative D call TRBD2 (5 bases). The CDR3 extends over 15 amino acids. Trimming removed 7 bases from V and 4 bases from J, with 19 bases in between. Germline V gene data show CDR1 as SQVTM and CDR2 as ANQGSEA. CDR3 residues: CSASSIGGGTGELFF. CDR3 sequence (DNA): TGCAGCGCTTCCTCTATCGGAGGCGGCACCGGGGAGCTGTTTTTT.

This clonotype was counted between two and nine times. The chain recombines TRBV3-1 with TRBJ2-2; D remains ambiguous. The CDR3 contains 14 residues. The germline V gene encodes CDR1 LGHDT and CDR2 YNNKEL (reference sequence). Trimming removed 2 bases from V and 7 bases from J, with 11 bases in between. CDR3 residues: CASSQPSVGGELFF. In DNA, the CDR3 is TGTGCCAGCAGCCAACCGTCTGTCGGCGGGGAGCTGTTTTTT. The full variable domain, in which reference TRBV3-1 and TRBJ2-2 provide the parts outside the CDR3, is DTAVSQTPKYLVTQMGNDKSIKCEQNLGHDTMYWYKQDSKKFLKIMFSYNNKELIINETVPNRFSPKSPDKAHLNLHINSLELGDSAVYFCASSQPSVGGELFFGEGSRLTVL.